The T cell receptor (beta chain) described here comes from a study of blood T cell repertoires in COVID-19. Study-wide background: From T cells, B-cell-depleted T cells, or PBMCs came the material, which was cDNA or gDNA.

The germline gives CDR1 SGHNT, CDR2 YYREEE (reference sequence). V lost 2 bases, J lost 5 bases, and 15 bases stayed unmatched. The CDR3 has 17 residues. The authors' processing: For nucleated cells, counts were estimated from reference gene primer amplification. Sequencing was performed with immunoSEQ multiplex PCR; in TCRdb, only in-frame clones are kept and a portion is missing. V and J calls and clone size are given by that table; D and trimming were obtained from the DNA. The profile shows fewer than 200,000 clones, under 90% of them singletons. Recovered participants had two consecutive negative NP/OP PCR tests, healthcare professional clearance, or symptom resolution.

This TCR was recovered from a man aged 45-65 years who had recovered from COVID-19. The V gene is TRBV5-4, the J gene TRBJ2-7, with 8 bases matching TRBD1. The sequenced sample consisted of PBMCs or T cells enriched from blood (not recorded which). The CDR3 here is CASSFGRRKGQAHEQYF. Here the CDR3 DNA reads TGTGCCAGCAGCTTTGGTCGACGTAAGGGACAGGCCCACGAGCAGTACTTC.